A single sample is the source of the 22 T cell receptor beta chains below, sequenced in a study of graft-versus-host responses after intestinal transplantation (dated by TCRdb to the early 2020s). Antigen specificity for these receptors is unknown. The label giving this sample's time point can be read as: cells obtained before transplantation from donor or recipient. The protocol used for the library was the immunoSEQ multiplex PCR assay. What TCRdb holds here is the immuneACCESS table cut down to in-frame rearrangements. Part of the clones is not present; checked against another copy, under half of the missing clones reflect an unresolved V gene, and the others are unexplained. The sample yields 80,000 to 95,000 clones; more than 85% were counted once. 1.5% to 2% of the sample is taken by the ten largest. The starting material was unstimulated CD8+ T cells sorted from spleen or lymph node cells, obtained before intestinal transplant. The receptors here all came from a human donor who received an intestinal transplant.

The CDR3 is CASSSRWQDNEQFF. The CDR3 nucleotides are TGTGCCAGCAGTTCCCGTTGGCAGGACAATGAGCAGTTCTTC. This chain links TRBV27 with TRBJ2-1; D is unresolved. CDR1 is MNHEY, CDR2 SMNVEV, per germline (reference sequence). The germline V and J ends were trimmed by 4 bases and 5 bases, with 12 bases remaining between them. This CDR3 contains 14 residues.

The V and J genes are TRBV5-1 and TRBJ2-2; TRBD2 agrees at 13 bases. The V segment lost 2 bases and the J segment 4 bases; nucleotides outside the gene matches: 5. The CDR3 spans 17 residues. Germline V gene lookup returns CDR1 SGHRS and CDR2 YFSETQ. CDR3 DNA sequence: TGCGCCAGCAGCTTTACTAGCGGGGGGGACGTCACCGGGGAGCTGTTTTTT. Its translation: CASSFTSGGDVTGELFF.

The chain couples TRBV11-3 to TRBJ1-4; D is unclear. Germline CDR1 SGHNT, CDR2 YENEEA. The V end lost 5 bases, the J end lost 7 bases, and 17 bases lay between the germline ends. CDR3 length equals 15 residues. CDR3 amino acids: CASSASFGEFEKLFF. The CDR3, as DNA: TGTGCCAGCAGCGCTTCATTCGGGGAGTTTGAAAAACTGTTTTTT.

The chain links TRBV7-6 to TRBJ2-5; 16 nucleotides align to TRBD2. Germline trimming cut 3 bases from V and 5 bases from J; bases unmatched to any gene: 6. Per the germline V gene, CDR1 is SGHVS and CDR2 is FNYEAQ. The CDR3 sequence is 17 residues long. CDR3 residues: CASSLGLAGGRVETQYF. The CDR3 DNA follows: TGTGCCAGCAGCTTGGGACTAGCGGGGGGGCGTGTTGAGACCCAGTACTTC.

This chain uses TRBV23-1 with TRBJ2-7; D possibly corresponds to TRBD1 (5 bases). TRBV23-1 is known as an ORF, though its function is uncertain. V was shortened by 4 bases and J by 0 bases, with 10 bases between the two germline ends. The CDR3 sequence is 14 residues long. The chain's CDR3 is CASSRTPSSYEQYF. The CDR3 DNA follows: TGCGCCAGCAGTCGGACACCTAGCTCCTACGAGCAGTACTTC.

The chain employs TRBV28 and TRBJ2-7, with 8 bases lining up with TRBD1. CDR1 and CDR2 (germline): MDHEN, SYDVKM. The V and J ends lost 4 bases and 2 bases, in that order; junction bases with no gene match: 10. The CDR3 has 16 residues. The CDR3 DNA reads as TGTGCCAGCAGTTCGGACAGGGATTGGAACGCCTACGAGCAGTACTTC. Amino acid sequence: CASSSDRDWNAYEQYF.

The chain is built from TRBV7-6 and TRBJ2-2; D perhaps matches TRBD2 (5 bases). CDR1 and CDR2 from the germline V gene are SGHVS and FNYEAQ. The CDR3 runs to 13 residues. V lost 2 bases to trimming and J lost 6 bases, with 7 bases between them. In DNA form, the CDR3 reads TGTGCCAGCAGCTTACTCGGGGCCGGGGAGCTGTTTTTT. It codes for CASSLLGAGELFF.

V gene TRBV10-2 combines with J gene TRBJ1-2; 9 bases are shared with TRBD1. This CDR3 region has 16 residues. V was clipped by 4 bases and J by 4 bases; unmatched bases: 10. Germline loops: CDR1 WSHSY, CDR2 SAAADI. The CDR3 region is CASSAGLGTGTYGYTF. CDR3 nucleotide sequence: TGCGCCAGCAGTGCCGGATTGGGGACAGGGACCTATGGCTACACCTTC.

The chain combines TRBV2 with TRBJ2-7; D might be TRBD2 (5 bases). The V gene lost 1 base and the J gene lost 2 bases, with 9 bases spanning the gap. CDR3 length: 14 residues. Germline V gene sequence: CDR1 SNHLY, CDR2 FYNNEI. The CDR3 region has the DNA TGTGCCAGCAGTGAAGACATGAGGGCCTACGAGCAGTACTTC. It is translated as CASSEDMRAYEQYF.

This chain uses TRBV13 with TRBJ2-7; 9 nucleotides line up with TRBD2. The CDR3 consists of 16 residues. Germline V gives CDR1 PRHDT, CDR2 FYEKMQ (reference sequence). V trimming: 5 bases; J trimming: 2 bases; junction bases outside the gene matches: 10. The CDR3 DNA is TGTGCCAGCAGCCCCCGGGGAGCGGGGGGACCCTACGAGCAGTACTTC. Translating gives CASSPRGAGGPYEQYF. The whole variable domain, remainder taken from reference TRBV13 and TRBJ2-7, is AAGVIQSPRHLIKEKRETATLKCYPIPRHDTVYWYQQGPGQDPQFLISFYEKMQSDKGSIPDRFSAQQFSDYHSELNMSSLELGDSALYFCASSPRGAGGPYEQYFGPGTRLTVT.

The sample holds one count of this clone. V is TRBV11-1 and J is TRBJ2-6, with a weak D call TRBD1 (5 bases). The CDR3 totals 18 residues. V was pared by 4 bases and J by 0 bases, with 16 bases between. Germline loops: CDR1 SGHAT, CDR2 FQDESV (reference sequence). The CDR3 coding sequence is TGTGCCAGCAGCTCGACAGTCGGGTTCCTCTCTGGGGCCAACGTCCTGACTTTC. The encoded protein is CASSSTVGFLSGANVLTF.

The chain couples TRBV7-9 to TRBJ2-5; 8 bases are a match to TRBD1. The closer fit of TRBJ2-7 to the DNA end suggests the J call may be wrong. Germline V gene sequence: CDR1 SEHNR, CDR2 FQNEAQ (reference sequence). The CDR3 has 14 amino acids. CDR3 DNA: TGTGCCAGCAGCTTCGGGACAGGAGCCTACGAGCAGTACTTC. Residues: CASSFGTGAYEQYF.

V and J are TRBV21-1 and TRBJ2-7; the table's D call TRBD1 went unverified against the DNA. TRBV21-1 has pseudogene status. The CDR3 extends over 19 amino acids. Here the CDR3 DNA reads TGTGCCAGCAGCAAAAGGGGGCGCGGACAGGGGGGAAGCTCCTACGAGCAGTACTTC. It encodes CASSKRGRGQGGSSYEQYF.

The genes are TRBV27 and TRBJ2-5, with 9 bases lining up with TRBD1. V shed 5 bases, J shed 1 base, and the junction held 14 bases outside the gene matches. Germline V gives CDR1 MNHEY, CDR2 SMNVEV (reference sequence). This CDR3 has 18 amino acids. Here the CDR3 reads CASSPKGVGQGVQETQYF. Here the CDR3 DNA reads TGTGCCAGCAGTCCAAAAGGGGTGGGACAGGGCGTCCAAGAGACCCAGTACTTC.

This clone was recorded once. CDR3 protein: CASSPSGTGGAETQYF. CDR3 in DNA: TGTGCCAGCAGTCCATCCGGGACAGGGGGCGCAGAGACCCAGTACTTC. The V and J genes are TRBV27 and TRBJ2-5; 12 nucleotides match TRBD1. The CDR3 spans 16 residues. CDR1 MNHEY and CDR2 SMNVEV come from the germline V gene (reference sequence). V shed 5 bases, J shed 4 bases, and the junction held 8 bases outside the gene matches.

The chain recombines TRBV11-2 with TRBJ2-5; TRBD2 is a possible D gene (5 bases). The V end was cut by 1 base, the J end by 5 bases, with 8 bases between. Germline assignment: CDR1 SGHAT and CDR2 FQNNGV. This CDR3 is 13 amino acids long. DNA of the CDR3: TGTGCCAGCAGCTTAGCGGGGTTGGAGACCCAGTACTTC. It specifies CASSLAGLETQYF. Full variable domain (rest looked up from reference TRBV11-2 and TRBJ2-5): EAGVAQSPRYKIIEKRQSVAFWCNPISGHATLYWYQQILGQGPKLLIQFQNNGVVDDSQLPKDRFSAERLKGVDSTLKIQPAKLEDSAVYLCASSLAGLETQYFGPGTRLLVL.

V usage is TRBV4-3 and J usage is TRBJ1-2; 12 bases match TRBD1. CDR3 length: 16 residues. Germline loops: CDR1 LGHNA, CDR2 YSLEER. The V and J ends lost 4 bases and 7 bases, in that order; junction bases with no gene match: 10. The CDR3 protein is CASSPGTGGRWSGYTF. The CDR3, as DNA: TGCGCCAGCAGCCCCGGGACAGGGGGCCGCTGGAGTGGCTACACCTTC.

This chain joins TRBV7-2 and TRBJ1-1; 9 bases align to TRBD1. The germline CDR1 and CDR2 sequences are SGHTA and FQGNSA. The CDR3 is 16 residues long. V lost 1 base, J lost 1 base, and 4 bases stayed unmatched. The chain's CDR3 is CASSLGTGGGNTEAFF. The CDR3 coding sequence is TGTGCCAGCAGCTTAGGTACAGGGGGCGGGAACACTGAAGCTTTCTTT.

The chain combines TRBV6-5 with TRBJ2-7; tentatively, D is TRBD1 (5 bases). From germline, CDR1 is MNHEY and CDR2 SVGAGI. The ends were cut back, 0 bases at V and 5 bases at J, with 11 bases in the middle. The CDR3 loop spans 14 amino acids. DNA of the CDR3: TGTGCCAGCAGTTACTCCCAACAGGCGGACGAGCAGTACTTC. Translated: CASSYSQQADEQYF.

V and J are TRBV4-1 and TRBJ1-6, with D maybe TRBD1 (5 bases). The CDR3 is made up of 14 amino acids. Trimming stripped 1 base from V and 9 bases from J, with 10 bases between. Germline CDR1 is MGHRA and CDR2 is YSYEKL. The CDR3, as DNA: TGCGCCAGCAGCCAAGCCCTCGACAGTTCACCCCTCCACTTT. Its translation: CASSQALDSSPLHF.

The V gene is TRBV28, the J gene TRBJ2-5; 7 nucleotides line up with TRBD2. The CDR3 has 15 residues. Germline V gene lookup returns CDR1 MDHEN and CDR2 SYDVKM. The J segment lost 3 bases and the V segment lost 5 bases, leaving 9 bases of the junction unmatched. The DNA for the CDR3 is TGTGCCAGCAGTCGGGCAAGGGGAGGGAAAGAGACCCAGTACTTC. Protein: CASSRARGGKETQYF.

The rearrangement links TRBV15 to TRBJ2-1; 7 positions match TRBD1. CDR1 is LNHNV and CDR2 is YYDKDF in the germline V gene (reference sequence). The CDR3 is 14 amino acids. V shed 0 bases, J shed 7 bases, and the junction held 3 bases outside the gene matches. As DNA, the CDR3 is TGTGCCACCAGCAGAGATCTCAGGGGGAATGAGCAGTTCTTC. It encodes CATSRDLRGNEQFF.